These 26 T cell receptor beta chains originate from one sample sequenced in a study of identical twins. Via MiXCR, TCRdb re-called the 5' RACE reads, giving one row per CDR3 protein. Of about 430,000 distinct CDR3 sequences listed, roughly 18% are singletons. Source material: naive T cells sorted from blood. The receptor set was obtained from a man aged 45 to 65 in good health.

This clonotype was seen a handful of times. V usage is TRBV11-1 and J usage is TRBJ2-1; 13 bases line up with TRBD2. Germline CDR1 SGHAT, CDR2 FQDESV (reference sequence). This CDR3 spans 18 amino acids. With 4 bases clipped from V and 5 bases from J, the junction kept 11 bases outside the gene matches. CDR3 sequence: CASSSSWTSGRDDNEQFF. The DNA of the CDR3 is TGTGCCAGCAGCTCAAGTTGGACTAGCGGGAGAGACGACAATGAGCAGTTCTTC.

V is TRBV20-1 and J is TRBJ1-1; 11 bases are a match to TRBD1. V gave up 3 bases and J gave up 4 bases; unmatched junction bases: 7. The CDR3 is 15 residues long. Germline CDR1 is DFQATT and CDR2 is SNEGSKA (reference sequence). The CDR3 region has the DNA TGCAGTGCTAGCGGGACAGGGGGTTGGGGCACTGAAGCTTTCTTT. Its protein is CSASGTGGWGTEAFF.

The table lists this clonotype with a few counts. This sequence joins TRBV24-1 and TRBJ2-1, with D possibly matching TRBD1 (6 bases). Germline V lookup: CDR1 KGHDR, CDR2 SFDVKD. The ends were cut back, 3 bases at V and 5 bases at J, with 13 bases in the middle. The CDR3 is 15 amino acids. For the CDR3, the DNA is TGTGCCACCAGTGATCCGGGGACATTCAACAATGAGCAGTTCTTC. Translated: CATSDPGTFNNEQFF.

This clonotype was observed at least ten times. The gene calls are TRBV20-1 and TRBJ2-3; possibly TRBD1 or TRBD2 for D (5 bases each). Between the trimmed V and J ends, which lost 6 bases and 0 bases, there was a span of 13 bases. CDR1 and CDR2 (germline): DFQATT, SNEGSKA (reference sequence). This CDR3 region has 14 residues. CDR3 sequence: CSATRDPSTDTQYF. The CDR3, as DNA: TGCAGTGCCACCCGGGACCCTAGCACAGATACGCAGTATTTT.

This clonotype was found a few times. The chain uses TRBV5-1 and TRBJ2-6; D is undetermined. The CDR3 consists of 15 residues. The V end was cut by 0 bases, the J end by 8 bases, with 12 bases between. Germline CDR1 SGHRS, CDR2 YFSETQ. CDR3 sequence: CASSLVEVGTNVLTF. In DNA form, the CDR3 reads TGCGCCAGCAGCTTGGTAGAGGTGGGGACCAACGTCCTGACTTTC. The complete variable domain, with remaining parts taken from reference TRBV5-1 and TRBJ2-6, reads KAGVTQTPRYLIKTRGQQVTLSCSPISGHRSVSWYQQTPGQGLQFLFEYFSETQRNKGNFPGRFSGRQFSNSRSEMNVSTLELGDSALYLCASSLVEVGTNVLTFGAGSRLTVL.

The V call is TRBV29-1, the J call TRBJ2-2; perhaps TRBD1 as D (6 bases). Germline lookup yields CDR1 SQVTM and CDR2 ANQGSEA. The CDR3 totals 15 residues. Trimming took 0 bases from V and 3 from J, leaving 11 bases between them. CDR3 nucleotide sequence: TGCAGCGTTGAAGACCCGGACAGTGACACCGGGGAGCTGTTTTTT. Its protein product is CSVEDPDSDTGELFF.

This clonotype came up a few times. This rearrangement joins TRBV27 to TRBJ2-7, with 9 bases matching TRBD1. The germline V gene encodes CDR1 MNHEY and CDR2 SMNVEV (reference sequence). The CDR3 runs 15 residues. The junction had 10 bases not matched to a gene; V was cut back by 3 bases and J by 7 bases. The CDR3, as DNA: TGTGCCAGCAGTTTTGGGACAGGGAGCTTTGGTGAGCAGTACTTC. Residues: CASSFGTGSFGEQYF.

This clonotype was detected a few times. CDR3 amino acids: CASSLGGVLTGELFF. The CDR3 coding sequence is TGTGCCAGCAGTTTAGGCGGGGTCCTCACCGGGGAGCTGTTTTTT. The J gene is TRBJ2-2, the V gene TRBV28; tentative D call: TRBD2 (6 bases). The germline V and J ends were trimmed by 2 bases and 4 bases, with 11 bases remaining between them. The CDR3 covers 15 residues. Looked up from germline, CDR1 is MDHEN and CDR2 is SYDVKM.

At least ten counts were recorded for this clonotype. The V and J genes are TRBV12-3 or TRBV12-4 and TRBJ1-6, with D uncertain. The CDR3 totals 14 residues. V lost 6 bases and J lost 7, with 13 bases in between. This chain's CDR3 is CASRTDGRNSPLHF. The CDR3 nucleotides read TGTGCCAGCAGAACGGACGGGCGGAATTCACCCCTCCACTTT.

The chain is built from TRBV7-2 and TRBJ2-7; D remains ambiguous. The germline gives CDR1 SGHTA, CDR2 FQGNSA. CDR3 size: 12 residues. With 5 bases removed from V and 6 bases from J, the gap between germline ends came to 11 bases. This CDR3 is CASSPNMGEQYF. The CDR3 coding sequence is TGTGCCAGCAGCCCCAACATGGGCGAGCAGTACTTC.

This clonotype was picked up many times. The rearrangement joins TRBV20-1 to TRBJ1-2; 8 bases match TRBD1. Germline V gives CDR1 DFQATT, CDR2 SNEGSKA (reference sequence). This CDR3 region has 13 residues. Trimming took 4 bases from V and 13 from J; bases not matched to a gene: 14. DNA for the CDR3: TGCAGTGCTACTCTCCTCGACAGGGGATTGGGCACCTTC. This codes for CSATLLDRGLGTF.

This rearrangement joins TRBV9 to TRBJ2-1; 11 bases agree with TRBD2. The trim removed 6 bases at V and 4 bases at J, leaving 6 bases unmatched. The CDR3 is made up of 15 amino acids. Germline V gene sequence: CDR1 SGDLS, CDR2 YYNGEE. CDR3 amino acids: CASIAGTSGYNEQFF. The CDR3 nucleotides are TGTGCCAGCATCGCCGGGACTAGCGGATACAATGAGCAGTTCTTC.

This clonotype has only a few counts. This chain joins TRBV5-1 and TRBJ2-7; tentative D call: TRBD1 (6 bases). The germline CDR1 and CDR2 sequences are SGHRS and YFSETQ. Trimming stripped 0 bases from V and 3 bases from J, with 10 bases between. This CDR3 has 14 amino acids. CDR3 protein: CASSLARGNYEQYF. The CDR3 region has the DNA TGCGCCAGCAGCTTGGCCAGGGGCAACTACGAGCAGTACTTC.

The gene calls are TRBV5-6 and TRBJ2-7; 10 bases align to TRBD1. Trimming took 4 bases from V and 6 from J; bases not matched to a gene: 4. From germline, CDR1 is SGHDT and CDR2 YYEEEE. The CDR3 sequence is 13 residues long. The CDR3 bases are TGTGCCAGCAGCGGGACAGGGGAAGTCGAGCAGTACTTC. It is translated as CASSGTGEVEQYF. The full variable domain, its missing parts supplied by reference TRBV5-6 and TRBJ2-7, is DAGVTQSPTHLIKTRGQQVTLRCSPKSGHDTVSWYQQALGQGPQFIFQYYEEEERQRGNFPDRFSGHQFPNYSSELNVNALLLGDSALYLCASSGTGEVEQYFGPGTRLTVT.

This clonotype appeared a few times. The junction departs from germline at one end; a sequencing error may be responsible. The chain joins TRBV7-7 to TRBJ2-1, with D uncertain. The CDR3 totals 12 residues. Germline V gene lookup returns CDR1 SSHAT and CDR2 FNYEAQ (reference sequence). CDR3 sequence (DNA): TGTGCTAGCAGCCCGACTGGGAATGAGCAGTTCTTC. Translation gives CASSPTGNEQFF.

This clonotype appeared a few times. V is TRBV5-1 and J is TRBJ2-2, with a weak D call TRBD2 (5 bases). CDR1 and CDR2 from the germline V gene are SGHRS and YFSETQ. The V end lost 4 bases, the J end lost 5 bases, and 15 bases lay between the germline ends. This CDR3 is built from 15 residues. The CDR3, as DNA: TGCGCCAGCAGCATTAGCCAGGCGGGTACCGGGGAGCTGTTTTTT. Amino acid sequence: CASSISQAGTGELFF. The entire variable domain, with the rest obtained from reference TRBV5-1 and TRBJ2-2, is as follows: KAGVTQTPRYLIKTRGQQVTLSCSPISGHRSVSWYQQTPGQGLQFLFEYFSETQRNKGNFPGRFSGRQFSNSRSEMNVSTLELGDSALYLCASSISQAGTGELFFGEGSRLTVL.

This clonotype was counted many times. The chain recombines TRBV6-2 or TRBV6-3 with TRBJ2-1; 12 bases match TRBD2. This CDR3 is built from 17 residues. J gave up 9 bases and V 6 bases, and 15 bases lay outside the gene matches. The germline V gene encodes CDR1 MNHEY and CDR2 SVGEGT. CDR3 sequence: CASRPRILAGGVVEQFF. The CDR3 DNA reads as TGTGCCAGCAGGCCTCGTATTCTAGCGGGAGGGGTGGTTGAGCAGTTCTTC.

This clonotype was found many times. For the CDR3, the DNA is TGTGCCAGCAGCGTAGCTGGTGGACTCTACAATGAGCAGTTCTTC. Translation gives CASSVAGGLYNEQFF. V gene TRBV9 combines with J gene TRBJ2-1; D is perhaps TRBD2 (5 bases). The CDR3 sequence is 15 residues long. Germline lookup yields CDR1 SGDLS and CDR2 YYNGEE. Trimming stripped 0 bases from V and 3 bases from J, with 10 bases between.

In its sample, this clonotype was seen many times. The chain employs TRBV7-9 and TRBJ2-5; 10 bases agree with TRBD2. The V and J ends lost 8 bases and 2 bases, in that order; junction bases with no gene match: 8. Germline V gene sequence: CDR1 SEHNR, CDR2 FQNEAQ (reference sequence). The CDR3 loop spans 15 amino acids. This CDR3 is CASSIAGGEQETQYF. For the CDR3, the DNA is TGTGCCAGCTCGATAGCGGGGGGCGAACAAGAGACCCAGTACTTC.

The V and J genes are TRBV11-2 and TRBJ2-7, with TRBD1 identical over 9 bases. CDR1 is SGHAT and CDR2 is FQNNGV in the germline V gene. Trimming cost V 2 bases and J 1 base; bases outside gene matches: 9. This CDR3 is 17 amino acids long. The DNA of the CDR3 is TGTGCCAGCAGCTTATACGGGACAGGGCCGAGTTCCTACGAGCAGTACTTC. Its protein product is CASSLYGTGPSSYEQYF.

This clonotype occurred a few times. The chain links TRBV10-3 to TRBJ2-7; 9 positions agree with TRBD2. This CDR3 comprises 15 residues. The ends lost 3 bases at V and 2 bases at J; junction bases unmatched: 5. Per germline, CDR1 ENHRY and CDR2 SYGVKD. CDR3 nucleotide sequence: TGTGCCATCAGTGAAGGTGGACTAGCGACCTACGAGCAGTACTTC. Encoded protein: CAISEGGLATYEQYF.

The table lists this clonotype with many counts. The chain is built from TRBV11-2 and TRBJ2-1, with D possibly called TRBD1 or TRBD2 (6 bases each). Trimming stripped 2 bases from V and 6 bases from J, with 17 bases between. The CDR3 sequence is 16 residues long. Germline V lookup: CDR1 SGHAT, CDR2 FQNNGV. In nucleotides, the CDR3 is TGTGCCAGCAGCTTAACCCTCCGGGGGCGACCCAATGAGCAGTTCTTC. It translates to CASSLTLRGRPNEQFF.

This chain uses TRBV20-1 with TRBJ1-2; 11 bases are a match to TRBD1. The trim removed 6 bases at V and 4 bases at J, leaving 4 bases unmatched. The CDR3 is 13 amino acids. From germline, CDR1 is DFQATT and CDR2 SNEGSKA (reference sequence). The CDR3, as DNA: TGCAGTGCAACCGGGACAGGGGGCTATGGCTACACCTTC. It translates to CSATGTGGYGYTF.

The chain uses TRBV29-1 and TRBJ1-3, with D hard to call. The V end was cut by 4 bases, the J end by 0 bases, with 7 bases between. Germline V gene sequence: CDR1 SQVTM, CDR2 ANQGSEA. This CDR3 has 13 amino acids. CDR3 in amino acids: CSVVGYSGNTIYF. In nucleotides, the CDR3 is TGCAGCGTTGTGGGCTACTCTGGAAACACCATATATTTT. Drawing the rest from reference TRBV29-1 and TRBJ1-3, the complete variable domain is SAVISQKPSRDICQRGTSLTIQCQVDSQVTMMFWYRQQPGQSLTLIATANQGSEATYESGFVIDKFPISRPNLTFSTLTVSNMSPEDSSIYLCSVVGYSGNTIYFGEGSWLTVV.

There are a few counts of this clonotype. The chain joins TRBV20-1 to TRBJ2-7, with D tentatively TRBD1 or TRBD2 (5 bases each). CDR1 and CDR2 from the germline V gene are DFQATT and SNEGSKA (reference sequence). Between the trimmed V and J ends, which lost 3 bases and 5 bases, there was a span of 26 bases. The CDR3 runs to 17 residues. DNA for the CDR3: TGCAGTGCTAGTCGACGCGAATCCTCACGTGGGGGTAACGAGCAGTACTTC. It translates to CSASRRESSRGGNEQYF.

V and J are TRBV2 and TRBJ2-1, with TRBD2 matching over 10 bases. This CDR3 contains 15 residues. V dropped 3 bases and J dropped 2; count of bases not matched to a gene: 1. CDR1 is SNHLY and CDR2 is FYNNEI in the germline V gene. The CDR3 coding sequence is TGTGCCAGCAGTGAGAGCGGGGGGGCCTACAATGAGCAGTTCTTC. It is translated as CASSESGGAYNEQFF.